Listed below are T cell receptor beta chains from one sample, sequenced in a study of regulatory T cells in long-lasting Graves disease. TCRdb reanalysed the multiplex PCR reads using MiXCR and keeps one entry per CDR3 protein. The sample holds about 660,000 distinct CDR3 sequences; about 30% are singletons and the top ten take 40% to 55%. The source was peripheral blood mononuclear cells (PBMCs), collected when the disease was refractory, from a patient treated with antithyroid drugs. These receptors were obtained from a female donor with Graves disease. Each CDR3 is given with its conserved first and last residue. D genes are given only for firm matches. Rows give clone size only sometimes, using once, few, many, or a class for an expanded clone.

v_gene	d_gene	j_gene	abundance	CDR3aa	CDR3nt
TRBV5-1	NA	TRBJ2-2	NA	CASSVTDTGELFF	TGCGCCAGCAGCGTGACAGACACCGGGGAGCTGTTTTTT
TRBV11-1	NA	TRBJ2-7	many	CASSLDQDSSYEQYF	TGTGCCAGCAGCTTAGATCAGGACAGCTCCTACGAGCAGTACTTC
TRBV6-5	NA	TRBJ1-3	few	CASSLRSPSSGNTIYF	TGTGCCAGCAGTTTGAGGTCACCATCCTCTGGAAACACCATATATTTT
TRBV6-2/TRBV6-3	NA	TRBJ1-5	few	CASSYSTEVRVGFGYSNQPQHF	TGTGCCAGCAGTTACTCGACAGAGGTGAGGGTCGGCTTCGGATATAGCAATCAGCCCCAGCATTTT
TRBV2	TRBD2	TRBJ2-7	few	CASSEATSGRFEQYF	TGTGCCAGCAGTGAAGCAACTAGCGGGAGGTTCGAGCAGTACTTC
TRBV19	TRBD1	TRBJ1-1	NA	CASTMTGMNTEAFF	TGTGCCAGCACTATGACAGGGATGAACACTGAAGCTTTCTTT
TRBV10-3	NA	TRBJ1-1	NA	CAISGHGDTEAFF	TGTGCCATCAGTGGCCACGGAGACACTGAAGCTTTCTTT
TRBV12-3/TRBV12-4	NA	TRBJ2-7	many	CASSYGPLYEQYF	TGTGCCAGCAGTTACGGACCCCTATACGAGCAGTACTTC
TRBV19	NA	TRBJ1-5	NA	CASSSQGGAGGNQPQHF	TGTGCCAGTAGTTCACAAGGCGGGGCCGGGGGCAATCAGCCCCAGCATTTT
TRBV5-4	NA	TRBJ1-1	few	CASSPNKAEAFF	TGTGCCAGCAGCCCGAACAAGGCTGAAGCTTTCTTT
TRBV28	NA	TRBJ1-5	NA	CASSFGAGVGQPQHF	TGTGCCAGCAGCTTTGGGGCAGGGGTTGGTCAGCCCCAGCATTTT
TRBV28	NA	TRBJ2-6	many	CASTRWGERSGANVLTF	TGTGCCAGCACCCGTTGGGGGGAGCGCTCTGGGGCCAACGTCCTGACTTTC
TRBV6-1	NA	TRBJ2-5	few	CASSGGRTQETQYF	TGTGCCAGCTCTGGTGGTAGGACCCAAGAGACCCAGTACTTC
TRBV9	TRBD1	TRBJ1-6	NA	CASSVGHDRGTSPLHF	TGTGCCAGCAGCGTTGGACACGACAGGGGTACGTCACCCCTCCACTTT
TRBV2	NA	TRBJ2-4	many	CASRRTVLAKNIQYF	TGTGCCAGCAGGCGGACGGTTCTAGCCAAAAACATTCAGTACTTC
TRBV2	NA	TRBJ1-5	many	CASSPRGANQPQHF	TGTGCCAGCAGTCCTAGGGGTGCAAATCAGCCCCAGCATTTT
TRBV20-1	NA	TRBJ1-2	few	CSAREPWGAYGYTF	TGCAGTGCTAGAGAGCCTTGGGGGGCCTATGGCTACACCTTC
TRBV7-7	NA	TRBJ2-2	NA	CASSPRTDNTGELFF	TGTGCCAGCAGCCCCCGGACAGACAACACCGGGGAGCTGTTTTTT
TRBV24-1	NA	TRBJ2-2	NA	CATSDPGTGELFF	TGTGCCACCAGTGATCCAGGTACCGGGGAGCTGTTTTTT
TRBV2	NA	TRBJ1-2	many	CASTTGTLHGYTF	TGTGCCAGCACCACCGGGACTTTACATGGCTACACCTTC
TRBV11-2	NA	TRBJ2-7	NA	CASSLRSVGAYEQYF	TGTGCCAGCAGCTTAAGGTCGGTGGGGGCCTACGAGCAGTACTTC
TRBV28	NA	TRBJ1-2	many	CASSHQSGTVLIANYGYTF	TGTGCCAGCAGTCACCAATCCGGGACCGTCCTAATAGCTAACTATGGCTACACCTTC
TRBV19	NA	TRBJ1-1	few	CASSMMGGSEAFF	TGTGCCAGTAGTATGATGGGAGGGAGTGAAGCTTTCTTT
TRBV29-1	TRBD2	TRBJ2-2	NA	CSVVGLAGRFDTGELFF	TGCAGCGTTGTGGGACTAGCGGGAAGATTTGACACCGGGGAGCTGTTTTTT
TRBV30	NA	TRBJ1-2	NA	CAAMQFYGYTF	TGTGCTGCCATGCAGTTCTATGGCTACACCTTC
TRBV30	NA	TRBJ1-4	NA	CAWSFRKFNEKLFF	TGTGCCTGGAGTTTCAGGAAATTCAATGAAAAACTGTTTTTT
TRBV6-5	NA	TRBJ2-2	NA	CASSYLPDTGELFF	TGTGCCAGCAGTTATTTGCCGGACACCGGGGAGCTGTTTTTT
TRBV19	TRBD1	TRBJ1-4	NA	CASSIRDRVGEKLFF	TGTGCCAGTAGTATTAGGGACAGGGTCGGTGAAAAACTGTTTTTT
TRBV7-9	NA	TRBJ2-1	NA	CASRGGNEQFF	TGTGCCAGCCGTGGGGGGAATGAGCAGTTCTTC
TRBV12-3/TRBV12-4	NA	TRBJ1-1	NA	CASRLTAEAFF	TGTGCCAGCAGGCTTACAGCTGAAGCTTTCTTT
TRBV12-5	TRBD1	TRBJ1-1	NA	CASGIAGGDTEAFF	TGTGCTAGTGGTATCGCAGGGGGAGACACTGAAGCTTTCTTT
TRBV12-5	NA	TRBJ2-7	many	CASGYTGLLGAYEQYF	TGTGCTAGTGGGTACACAGGGTTACTGGGCGCCTACGAGCAGTACTTC
TRBV5-5	NA	TRBJ1-4	NA	CASSFVRTNEKLFF	TGTGCCAGCAGCTTCGTGAGAACTAATGAAAAACTGTTTTTT
TRBV6-1	NA	TRBJ1-1	NA	CASTDSEDPEAFF	TGTGCCAGCACCGATTCGGAAGACCCTGAAGCTTTCTTT
TRBV5-1	TRBD1	TRBJ1-1	NA	CASSSQGALNTEAFF	TGCGCCAGCAGCTCACAGGGGGCCCTGAACACTGAAGCTTTCTTT
TRBV2	NA	TRBJ1-4	many	CASRRVTNEKLFF	TGTGCCAGCCGGAGAGTAACTAATGAAAAACTGTTTTTT
TRBV3-1	NA	TRBJ2-3	NA	CASSQGVRDTQYF	TGTGCCAGCAGCCAAGGGGTCCGGGATACGCAGTATTTT
TRBV7-3	TRBD2	TRBJ2-5	many	CASSLETSGGVQTQYF	TGTGCCAGCAGCTTAGAGACTAGCGGGGGGGTTCAGACCCAGTACTTC
TRBV29-1	NA	TRBJ2-7	NA	CSVRDGSSYEQYF	TGCAGCGTCAGGGACGGATCTTCCTACGAGCAGTACTTC
TRBV7-9	TRBD2	TRBJ2-7	NA	CASRNSGSVYEQYF	TGTGCCAGCAGGAATAGCGGGAGTGTCTACGAGCAGTACTTC
TRBV5-1	TRBD2	TRBJ2-7	NA	CASSSGTSGSYPYEQYF	TGCGCCAGCAGCTCCGGGACTAGCGGGAGTTACCCCTACGAGCAGTACTTC
TRBV11-2	TRBD1	TRBJ1-1	NA	CASSAGTGLSEAFF	TGTGCCAGCAGCGCCGGGACAGGGTTATCTGAAGCTTTCTTT
TRBV7-3	NA	TRBJ2-7	NA	CASNNWYRGGEQYF	TGTGCCAGCAACAACTGGTACAGGGGAGGCGAGCAGTACTTC
TRBV20-1	TRBD1	TRBJ1-6	NA	CSAGEPGTGWNSPLHF	TGCAGTGCTGGGGAGCCCGGGACAGGGTGGAATTCACCCCTCCACTTT
TRBV11-2	NA	TRBJ2-7	NA	CASRGQSTYEQYF	TGTGCCAGCAGGGGGCAGTCGACCTACGAGCAGTACTTC
TRBV2	NA	TRBJ2-5	many	CASSERAGPQETQYF	TGTGCCAGCAGTGAAAGGGCGGGTCCCCAAGAGACCCAGTACTTC